What follows are 30 T cell receptor beta chains derived from one specimen sequenced in a study of CD8 T cells in ankylosing spondylitis. TCRdb re-derived calls from the 5' RACE reads in MiXCR, one entry per CDR3 protein. The sample has 200,000 or so distinct CDR3 sequences, around 13% seen once. Sequencing was performed on blood, either unsorted or a sorted T cell fraction (not recorded which). These receptors were taken from a female donor with ankylosing spondylitis or in good health (not recorded which).

As regards this clonotype: This may arise from a read error, as a much more abundant clone is one base away. The V call is TRBV25-1, the J call TRBJ1-2; D ambiguous. From germline, CDR1 is MGHDK and CDR2 SYGVNS. V was trimmed by 7 bases and J by 3 bases, leaving 18 bases between them. This CDR3 contains 15 residues. The CDR3 coding sequence is TGTGCCAGCAAATTTGTCCAGATCGGTGACTATGGCTACACCTTC. As protein: CASKFVQIGDYGYTF.

This clonotype was seen many times. The CDR3 DNA reads as TGCGCCAGCAGCCAATTACAGGGGCATTATGGCTACACCTTC. It is translated as CASSQLQGHYGYTF. The chain combines TRBV5-1 with TRBJ1-2; the match to TRBD1 covers 7 bases. J lost 5 bases, V lost 4 bases, and 8 bases had no gene match. CDR1 is SGHRS, CDR2 YFSETQ, per germline. The CDR3 sequence is 14 residues long.

This clonotype was detected many times. The chain uses TRBV3-1 and TRBJ1-5; D perhaps matches TRBD1 (6 bases). Germline V gene lookup returns CDR1 LGHDT and CDR2 YNNKEL (reference sequence). Trimming shortened V by 4 bases and J by 0 bases, and 25 bases separated the two germline ends. The CDR3 is made up of 20 amino acids. CDR3 nucleotides: TGTGCCAGCAGCCCCCCCAGGGGAGGCCATCCCTTTTATAGCAATCAGCCCCAGCATTTT. This codes for CASSPPRGGHPFYSNQPQHF.

This clonotype was counted at least ten times. The rearrangement joins TRBV2 to TRBJ1-4, with a possible D match to TRBD1 (5 bases). The CDR3 length is 15 residues. Germline CDR1 is SNHLY and CDR2 is FYNNEI. Trimming removed 2 bases from V and 1 base from J, with 8 bases in between. The CDR3 is CASSEFGGTNEKLFF. The CDR3 region has the DNA TGTGCCAGCAGTGAATTCGGGGGAACTAATGAAAAACTGTTTTTT.

This chain uses TRBV20-1 with TRBJ2-5; a weak D match, TRBD1 (5 bases). V lost 3 bases, J lost 1 base, and 15 bases lay in between. Germline V gene data show CDR1 as DFQATT and CDR2 as SNEGSKA (reference sequence). This CDR3 contains 15 residues. This CDR3 is CSASRSRGIQETQYF. CDR3 in DNA: TGCAGTGCTAGCCGAAGTAGGGGAATCCAAGAGACCCAGTACTTC.

This clonotype has a count of ten or more. This sequence joins TRBV20-1 and TRBJ1-6; no reliable D call. The CDR3 has 15 amino acids. V was cut by 4 bases and J by 4 bases, with 14 bases left in between. Germline CDR1 and CDR2: DFQATT and SNEGSKA (reference sequence). CDR3 sequence: CSAKSRGKYNSPLHF. CDR3 nucleotide sequence: TGCAGTGCTAAATCGAGAGGGAAATATAATTCACCCCTCCACTTT.

The genes are TRBV7-2 and TRBJ2-7; maybe TRBD1 (7 bases). Deletions cut 4 bases from V and 1 base from J, with 11 bases between. The germline V gene encodes CDR1 SGHTA and CDR2 FQGNSA. The CDR3 consists of 14 residues. The CDR3, as DNA: TGTGCCAGCAGCTCGCGGGACAGTTCCTACGAGCAGTACTTC. It codes for CASSSRDSSYEQYF. Full variable domain (missing parts from reference TRBV7-2 and TRBJ2-7): GAGVSQSPSNKVTEKGKDVELRCDPISGHTALYWYRQSLGQGLEFLIYFQGNSAPDKSGLPSDRFSAERTGGSVSTLTIQRTQQEDSAVYLCASSSRDSSYEQYFGPGTRLTVT.

The chain uses TRBV7-6 and TRBJ1-6; TRBD1 agrees at 7 bases. Germline trimming cut 5 bases from V and 9 bases from J; bases unmatched to any gene: 4. This CDR3 spans 13 amino acids. Per germline, CDR1 SGHVS and CDR2 FNYEAQ. CDR3 coding DNA: TGTGCCAGCAGCGGGGGGACAGCTTCACCCCTCCACTTT. It codes for CASSGGTASPLHF.

This clonotype was observed at least ten times. This rearrangement joins TRBV5-1 to TRBJ2-1, with unresolved D. Germline CDR1 reads SGHRS; CDR2 reads YFSETQ. The CDR3 consists of 15 residues. V was shortened by 0 bases and J by 9 bases, with 16 bases between the two germline ends. The CDR3 sequence is CASSLEGPLSIEQFF. Here the CDR3 DNA reads TGCGCCAGCAGCTTGGAGGGCCCCTTGTCCATTGAGCAGTTCTTC.

This clonotype was counted a few times. The rearrangement joins TRBV24-1 to TRBJ2-1, with 7 bases matching TRBD2. V was clipped by 0 bases and J by 6 bases; unmatched bases: 1. Germline assignment: CDR1 KGHDR and CDR2 SFDVKD. The CDR3 totals 14 residues. The CDR3 DNA sequence: TGTGCCACCAGTGATTTGGGACTAGGCAATGAGCAGTTCTTC. Translated, it gives CATSDLGLGNEQFF.

A word on this clonotype: With a much larger clone just one base away, this may be a read error. This chain joins TRBV11-2 and TRBJ2-3; a possible D gene is TRBD2 (6 bases). Between the trimmed V and J ends, which lost 1 base and 11 bases, there was a span of 34 bases. CDR1 SGHAT and CDR2 FQNNGV come from the germline V gene. The CDR3 runs 20 residues. The CDR3, as DNA: TGTGCCAGCAGCTTAGGTCCGGCGGACCCCTGGGCCGGGAGCCAGGGTATGCAGTATTTT. Amino acid sequence: CASSLGPADPWAGSQGMQYF.

This clonotype was seen repeatedly, ten times or more. This sequence joins TRBV9 and TRBJ2-5, with TRBD2 identical over 10 bases. V dropped 4 bases and J dropped 9; count of bases not matched to a gene: 12. Germline V gene sequence: CDR1 SGDLS, CDR2 YYNGEE. The CDR3 runs 15 residues. CDR3 amino acids: CASSSRGGLANPQYF. CDR3 DNA sequence: TGTGCCAGCAGCTCCCGGGGGGGACTAGCGAACCCCCAGTACTTC. The full variable domain, rest sourced from reference TRBV9 and TRBJ2-5, is DSGVTQTPKHLITATGQRVTLRCSPRSGDLSVYWYQQSLDQGLQFLIQYYNGEERAKGNILERFSAQQFPDLHSELNLSSLELGDSALYFCASSSRGGLANPQYFGPGTRLLVL.

On this clonotype itself: In this CDR3 the conserved last residue, phenylalanine or tryptophan, is missing, so a read error is likely. The chain links TRBV20-1 to TRBJ2-7; tentatively, D is TRBD1 (5 bases). The V gene's germline CDR1 is DFQATT and CDR2 SNEGSKA (reference sequence). CDR3 size: 14 residues. V was pared by 3 bases and J by 3 bases, with 15 bases between. The CDR3 here is CSARGRVIDYEQYI. CDR3 in DNA: TGCAGTGCTAGGGGCAGGGTGATAGACTACGAGCAGTACATC.

This clonotype came up many times. V and J are TRBV6-1 and TRBJ2-2, with TRBD1 identical over 9 bases. Germline trimming cut 5 bases from V and 0 bases from J; bases unmatched to any gene: 1. CDR1 and CDR2 (germline): MNHNS, SASEGT. CDR3 length: 15 amino acids. DNA for the CDR3: TGTGCCAGCAGTCGGGACAGGGCGAACACCGGGGAGCTGTTTTTT. Its protein is CASSRDRANTGELFF.

This clonotype has just a few counts. This chain joins TRBV20-1 and TRBJ2-1, with 11 bases aligning to TRBD2. In germline, CDR1 is DFQATT, CDR2 SNEGSKA (reference sequence). Unmatched junction bases numbered 1, after V lost 0 bases and J lost 6 bases. This CDR3 has 14 amino acids. The CDR3 protein is CSARDGTSGNEQFF. For the CDR3, the DNA is TGCAGTGCTAGAGATGGGACTAGCGGCAATGAGCAGTTCTTC.

At least ten counts were recorded for this clonotype. The V gene is TRBV27, the J gene TRBJ2-7; D gene uncertain. V gave up 7 bases and J gave up 5 bases, with 9 bases separating them. CDR3 size: 11 residues. The V gene's germline CDR1 is MNHEY and CDR2 SMNVEV (reference sequence). The CDR3 sequence is CASTLGNEQYF. CDR3 DNA sequence: TGTGCCAGCACCCTAGGAAACGAGCAGTACTTC.

This clonotype was observed at least ten times. The rearrangement uses TRBV10-3 and TRBJ2-5; no firm D call. V lost 2 bases, J lost 5 bases, and 3 bases lay in between. This CDR3 has 11 residues. CDR1 and CDR2 (germline): ENHRY, SYGVKD. The CDR3 nucleotides read TGTGCCATCAGTGAGCAGGAGACCCAGTACTTC. Its protein product is CAISEQETQYF.

As regards this clonotype: A much larger clonotype is one base distant, so this may be a read error. The chain employs TRBV20-1 and TRBJ1-4; 8 nucleotides line up with TRBD1. The germline gives CDR1 DFQATT, CDR2 SNEGSKA (reference sequence). This CDR3 has 13 amino acids. The CDR3 spells CGAPGQDNEKLFF. CDR3 DNA sequence: TGCGGTGCCCCGGGACAGGATAATGAAAAACTGTTTTTT.

The genes are TRBV20-1 and TRBJ2-5, with 10 bases identical to TRBD2. The CDR3 extends over 15 amino acids. V lost 0 bases, J lost 3 bases, and 4 bases stayed unmatched. Germline V gene sequence: CDR1 DFQATT, CDR2 SNEGSKA (reference sequence). Written as DNA, the CDR3 is TGCAGTGCTAGAGATCCCACTAGCGGGGAAGAGACCCAGTACTTC. Translated, it gives CSARDPTSGEETQYF.

A note on this clonotype: A single base separates this from a much larger clone, so it may be a read error. CDR3 in amino acids: CAIRGDRGQPQHF. The CDR3 DNA follows: TGTGCCATCAGGGGAGACAGGGGCCAGCCCCAGCATTTT. The rearrangement links TRBV10-3 to TRBJ1-5; 8 bases are shared with TRBD1. Germline assignment: CDR1 ENHRY and CDR2 SYGVKD. CDR3 length: 13 amino acids. V trimming: 6 bases; J trimming: 7 bases; junction bases outside the gene matches: 5.

This clonotype came up many times. This sequence joins TRBV5-6 and TRBJ1-2; D is possibly TRBD1 (6 bases). The CDR3 is made up of 14 amino acids. Germline CDR1 is SGHDT and CDR2 is YYEEEE. Trimming shortened V by 4 bases and J by 3 bases, and 13 bases separated the two germline ends. The DNA of the CDR3 is TGTGCCAGCAGCCCCCAGGGGTCCGACTATGGCTACACCTTC. It yields the protein CASSPQGSDYGYTF.

V gene TRBV28 combines with J gene TRBJ2-1; D possibly corresponds to TRBD2 (6 bases). V lost 3 bases and J lost 13, with 7 bases in between. This CDR3 has 10 residues. Germline assignment: CDR1 MDHEN and CDR2 SYDVKM. DNA for the CDR3: TGTGCCAGCAGTTTGACTAGACAGTTCTTC. It translates to CASSLTRQFF.

In this sample, this clonotype turned up a few times. In DNA, the CDR3 is TGTGCCAGCATGGAAGGGGGATTCCAAGAGACCCAGTACTTC. Protein product: CASMEGGFQETQYF. V is TRBV27 and J is TRBJ2-5, with D possibly TRBD1 on 6 matching bases. The germline V gene has CDR1 MNHEY and CDR2 SMNVEV (reference sequence). V was pared by 7 bases and J by 1 base, with 13 bases between. The CDR3 length is 14 residues.

The chain links TRBV5-1 to TRBJ2-2, with TRBD2 matching over 10 bases. CDR1 SGHRS and CDR2 YFSETQ come from the germline V gene. CDR3 length: 15 residues. V lost 6 bases, J lost 5 bases, and 7 bases stayed unmatched. CDR3 amino acids: CASMIAGGGTGELFF. The CDR3 DNA sequence: TGCGCCAGCATGATAGCGGGAGGTGGGACCGGGGAGCTGTTTTTT.

This clonotype was found a few times. This chain links TRBV15 with TRBJ2-1, with TRBD2 matching over 8 bases. Germline V gives CDR1 LNHNV, CDR2 YYDKDF (reference sequence). V was pared by 6 bases and J by 2 bases, with 3 bases of the junction left unmatched. The CDR3 contains 14 residues. The CDR3 is CATRKTSAYNEQFF. DNA of the CDR3: TGTGCCACCAGGAAGACTAGCGCCTACAATGAGCAGTTCTTC.

This clonotype has at least ten counts. CDR3 sequence (DNA): TGTGCCAGCAGCCGCGGACAGGGACCAAAGCAAAACTATGGCTACACCTTC. Its protein is CASSRGQGPKQNYGYTF. This sequence joins TRBV7-8 and TRBJ1-2; 8 bases align to TRBD1. V gave up 5 bases and J gave up 2 bases; unmatched junction bases: 13. The CDR3 sequence is 17 residues long. CDR1 is SGHVS, CDR2 FQNEAQ, per germline.

As regards this clonotype: A much larger clone differs by one base, so this may be a read error. The V and J genes are TRBV12-3 or TRBV12-4 and TRBJ2-2, with a tentative D call TRBD2 (5 bases). The CDR3 loop spans 13 amino acids. DNA for the CDR3: TGTGTCAGCAGTTTCACGGGGACCGGGGAGCTGTTTTTT. It is translated as CVSSFTGTGELFF.

This clonotype was seen only a few times. The rearrangement links TRBV10-3 to TRBJ2-7; D unclear. V shed 8 bases and J shed 5 bases, with 10 bases lying between them. CDR1 is ENHRY and CDR2 is SYGVKD in the germline V gene. CDR3 size: 11 residues. The CDR3 DNA sequence: TGTGCCATCCGGGCGGTGGACGAGCAGTACTTC. Protein: CAIRAVDEQYF.

On this clonotype itself: Being one base from a much bigger clone, this may be a read error. This chain's CDR3 is CASSQTDEQYF. For the CDR3, the DNA is TGTGCCAGCAGCCAGACAGACGAGCAGTACTTC. The chain employs TRBV3-1 and TRBJ2-7; possibly TRBD1 for D (5 bases). Trimming removed 3 bases at V and 5 bases at J, with 5 bases between. The CDR3 is 11 amino acids. Germline V gene lookup returns CDR1 LGHDT and CDR2 YNNKEL (reference sequence).

This clonotype was counted ten times or more. This CDR3 reads CSARRQGEGEKLFF. The CDR3 DNA reads TGCAGTGCTAGAAGGCAGGGGGAGGGGGAAAAACTGTTTTTT. V and J are TRBV20-1 and TRBJ1-4; TRBD1 matches 7 bases. From germline, CDR1 is DFQATT and CDR2 SNEGSKA (reference sequence). This CDR3 has 14 amino acids. J lost 8 bases, V lost 2 bases, and 8 bases had no gene match.